One and the same sample provided the 15 T cell receptor beta chains below, sequenced in a study of cytomegalovirus exposure and HLA in healthy donors. The method was immunoSEQ multiplex PCR; TCRdb's version includes in-frame clones alone and lacks a portion of them. The sample yields 150,000 to 200,000 clones, roughly 88% seen once. Sequenced material: PBMCs. These receptors originate from a woman aged 18 to 35 in good health and CMV-seronegative.

The chain uses TRBV5-1 and TRBJ1-1, with 9 nucleotides matching TRBD1. Germline-derived CDR1 and CDR2 are SGHRS and YFSETQ. J lost 10 bases, V lost 7 bases, and 17 bases had no gene match. CDR3 length: 15 residues. For the CDR3, the DNA is TGCGCCAGCGGTATGGGCCGAACAGGGGGCGATTTAGCTTTCTTT. Encoded protein: CASGMGRTGGDLAFF. The variable domain in full, completed from reference TRBV5-1 and TRBJ1-1, reads KAGVTQTPRYLIKTRGQQVTLSCSPISGHRSVSWYQQTPGQGLQFLFEYFSETQRNKGNFPGRFSGRQFSNSRSEMNVSTLELGDSALYLCASGMGRTGGDLAFFGQGTRLTVV.

The chain uses TRBV28 and TRBJ1-5; D unclear. V lost 4 bases to trimming and J lost 8 bases, with 18 bases between them. The CDR3 spans 15 residues. CDR1 is MDHEN and CDR2 is SYDVKM in the germline V gene. The CDR3 nucleotides are TGTGCCAGCAGTTACCAGACAAAGCTAATGGAGCCCCAGCATTTT. It encodes CASSYQTKLMEPQHF.

The gene calls are TRBV4-1 and TRBJ2-7; 11 bases line up with TRBD2. This CDR3 comprises 19 residues. The germline V gene has CDR1 MGHRA and CDR2 YSYEKL. With 3 bases clipped from V and 6 bases from J, the junction kept 19 bases outside the gene matches. The CDR3 bases are TGCGCCAGCAGCCACCCCTCCGATACTAGCGGGAGTCAACTAGGCGAGCAGTACTTC. Translation: CASSHPSDTSGSQLGEQYF.

The table lists this clone with a few counts. This chain joins TRBV7-2 and TRBJ2-5; D perhaps matches TRBD1 (5 bases). The CDR3 is 13 residues long. Trimming pared 5 bases from V and 2 bases from J, leaving 9 bases between. Germline lookup yields CDR1 SGHTA and CDR2 FQGNSA. CDR3 nucleotides: TGTGCCAGCAGCAGCAGGGTGCAAGAGACCCAGTACTTC. It yields the protein CASSSRVQETQYF. Looking up the rest from reference TRBV7-2 and TRBJ2-5 gives the full variable domain: GAGVSQSPSNKVTEKGKDVELRCDPISGHTALYWYRQSLGQGLEFLIYFQGNSAPDKSGLPSDRFSAERTGGSVSTLTIQRTQQEDSAVYLCASSSRVQETQYFGPGTRLLVL.

In this sample, this clone turned up a few times. J is TRBJ1-1 and V is TRBV13; no firm D call. V was cut by 7 bases and J by 1 base, with 13 bases left in between. The CDR3 has 14 residues. Germline V gene sequence: CDR1 PRHDT, CDR2 FYEKMQ (reference sequence). The CDR3 spells CASTHRGRNTEAFF. DNA for the CDR3: TGTGCCAGCACCCATCGGGGAAGGAACACTGAAGCTTTCTTT.

This clone came up once. The V and J genes are TRBV4-1 and TRBJ1-6; 7 bases match TRBD1. The V gene end was trimmed by 1 base and the J gene end by 7 bases; junction bases not matched to a gene: 4. The germline V gene encodes CDR1 MGHRA and CDR2 YSYEKL. The CDR3 covers 15 residues. This CDR3 reads CASSQVGRGNSPLHF. The CDR3 nucleotides are TGCGCCAGCAGCCAAGTAGGCAGGGGGAATTCACCCCTCCACTTT.

CDR3 amino acids: CASSQVGGTGGELFF. Here the CDR3 DNA reads TGCGCCAGCAGCCAAGTCGGGGGGACTGGCGGGGAGCTGTTTTTT. The chain combines TRBV4-1 with TRBJ2-2; 7 nucleotides match TRBD2. CDR3 length: 15 residues. Looked up from germline, CDR1 is MGHRA and CDR2 is YSYEKL. V lost 1 base, J lost 7 bases, and 6 bases stayed unmatched.

The gene calls are TRBV2 and TRBJ2-3, with a possible D match to TRBD1 (5 bases). Between the trimmed V and J ends, which lost 4 bases and 0 bases, there was a span of 14 bases. This CDR3 is 16 amino acids long. In germline, CDR1 is SNHLY, CDR2 FYNNEI. The DNA of the CDR3 is TGTGCCAGCAGTGCAATAGGGGCGTTAAGCACAGATACGCAGTATTTT. Translating it yields CASSAIGALSTDTQYF.

The chain joins TRBV6-1 to TRBJ2-3; no firm D call. The CDR3 extends over 11 amino acids. The V end was cut by 5 bases, the J end by 7 bases, with 7 bases between. Per the germline V gene, CDR1 is MNHNS and CDR2 is SASEGT. In nucleotides, the CDR3 is TGTGCCAGCAGTTACATATATACGCAGTATTTT. The encoded protein is CASSYIYTQYF.

The J gene is TRBJ1-1, the V gene TRBV5-6, with 11 bases that match TRBD1. Germline CDR1 and CDR2: SGHDT and YYEEEE. The CDR3 totals 15 residues. J lost 10 bases, V lost 2 bases, and 10 bases had no gene match. The CDR3 DNA reads as TGTGCCAGCAGCTTCCAGGACAGGGGGCTACAAGGAGCTTTCTTT. Protein product: CASSFQDRGLQGAFF.

This chain joins TRBV7-9 and TRBJ1-2; TRBD1 aligns across 9 bases. Per germline, CDR1 SEHNR and CDR2 FQNEAQ (reference sequence). Trimming took 5 bases from V and 3 from J; bases not matched to a gene: 4. The CDR3 has 14 residues. The CDR3 spells CASSQTGGDYGYTF. The CDR3, as DNA: TGTGCCAGCAGCCAAACAGGGGGCGACTATGGCTACACCTTC.

This clone was detected a few times. The chain uses TRBV6-4 and TRBJ2-2; TRBD1 agrees at 8 bases. The germline V gene has CDR1 MRHNA and CDR2 SNTAGT. The CDR3 spans 15 residues. Trimming removed 0 bases from V and 3 bases from J; junction bases left unmatched: 0. The CDR3 DNA is TGTGCCAGCAGTGACTCGACAGGGGACACCGGGGAGCTGTTTTTT. It codes for CASSDSTGDTGELFF.

The chain recombines TRBV5-8 with TRBJ2-7; D perhaps matches TRBD2 (5 bases). Germline V gene lookup returns CDR1 SGHTS and CDR2 YDEGEE. Between the trimmed V and J ends, which lost 4 bases and 5 bases, there was a span of 16 bases. The CDR3 extends over 14 amino acids. The CDR3 loop is CASSAGSVKDEQYF. CDR3 DNA sequence: TGTGCCAGCAGCGCGGGTAGCGTTAAGGACGAGCAGTACTTC.

The rearrangement joins TRBV6-1 to TRBJ1-5, with TRBD1 matching 9 bases. This CDR3 contains 14 residues. The germline gives CDR1 MNHNS, CDR2 SASEGT. J was trimmed by 2 bases and V by 6 bases; bases with no gene match: 2. DNA of the CDR3: TGTGCCAGCAGGGGACAGGGACGCAATCAGCCCCAGCATTTT. Protein: CASRGQGRNQPQHF.

This chain links TRBV25-1 with TRBJ2-2, with 9 positions matching TRBD2. In germline, CDR1 is MGHDK, CDR2 SYGVNS. The CDR3 has 14 residues. Trimming took 9 bases from V and 7 from J; bases not matched to a gene: 9. DNA for the CDR3: TGTGCCAGTCCCGAGCGGGAGGTTGGCGGGGAGCTGTTTTTT. Encoded protein: CASPEREVGGELFF.